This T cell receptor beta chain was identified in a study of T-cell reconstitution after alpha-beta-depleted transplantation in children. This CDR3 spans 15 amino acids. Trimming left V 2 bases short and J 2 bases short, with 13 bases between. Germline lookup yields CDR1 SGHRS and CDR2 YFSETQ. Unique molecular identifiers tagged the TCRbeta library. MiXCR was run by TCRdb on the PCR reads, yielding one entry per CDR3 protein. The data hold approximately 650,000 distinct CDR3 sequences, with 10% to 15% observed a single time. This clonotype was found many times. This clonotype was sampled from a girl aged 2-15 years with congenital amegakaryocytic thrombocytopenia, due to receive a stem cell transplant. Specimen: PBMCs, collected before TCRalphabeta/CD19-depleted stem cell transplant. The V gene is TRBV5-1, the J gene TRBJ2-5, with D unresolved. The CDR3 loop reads CASSFLIGQQETQYF. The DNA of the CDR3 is TGCGCCAGCAGCTTCCTGATAGGCCAACAAGAGACCCAGTACTTC.